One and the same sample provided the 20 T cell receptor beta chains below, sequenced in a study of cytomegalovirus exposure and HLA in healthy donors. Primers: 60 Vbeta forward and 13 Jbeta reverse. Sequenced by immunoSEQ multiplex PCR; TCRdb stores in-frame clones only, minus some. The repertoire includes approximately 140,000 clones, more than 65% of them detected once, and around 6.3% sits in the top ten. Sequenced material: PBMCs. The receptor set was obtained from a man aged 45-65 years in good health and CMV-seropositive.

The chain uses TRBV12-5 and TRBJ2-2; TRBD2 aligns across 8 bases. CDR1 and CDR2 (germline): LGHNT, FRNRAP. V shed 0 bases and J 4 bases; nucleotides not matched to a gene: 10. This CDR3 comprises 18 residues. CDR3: CASGLVRTGGPSTGELFF. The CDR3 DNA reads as TGTGCTAGTGGTTTGGTACGGACGGGAGGGCCCTCCACCGGGGAGCTGTTTTTT.

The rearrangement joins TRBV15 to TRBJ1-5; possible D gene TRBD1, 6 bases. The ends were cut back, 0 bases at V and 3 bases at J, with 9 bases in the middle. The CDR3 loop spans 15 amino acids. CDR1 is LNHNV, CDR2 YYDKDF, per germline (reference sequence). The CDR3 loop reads CATSRDGQINQPQHF. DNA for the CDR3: TGTGCCACCAGCAGAGATGGACAGATCAATCAGCCCCAGCATTTT.

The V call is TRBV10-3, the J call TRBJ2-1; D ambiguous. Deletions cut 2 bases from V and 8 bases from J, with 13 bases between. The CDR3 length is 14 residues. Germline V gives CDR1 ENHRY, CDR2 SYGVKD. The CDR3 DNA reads TGTGCCATCAGTGAGGGCCCAAGAGGCGATGAGCAGTTCTTC. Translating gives CAISEGPRGDEQFF.

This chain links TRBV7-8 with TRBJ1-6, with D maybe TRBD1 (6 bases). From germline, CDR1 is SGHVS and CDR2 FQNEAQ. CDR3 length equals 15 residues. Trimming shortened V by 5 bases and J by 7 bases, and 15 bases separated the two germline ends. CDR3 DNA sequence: TGTGCCAGCAGCCCATACAGGGTGAGGAATTCACCCCTCCACTTT. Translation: CASSPYRVRNSPLHF.

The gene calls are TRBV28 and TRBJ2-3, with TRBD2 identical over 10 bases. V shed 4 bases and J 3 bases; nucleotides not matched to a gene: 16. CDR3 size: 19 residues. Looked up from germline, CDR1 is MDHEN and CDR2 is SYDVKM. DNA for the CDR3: TGTGCCAGCAGTTCGGATAGCGGGAGGTCCCCCGGGGGGACAGATACGCAGTATTTT. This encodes CASSSDSGRSPGGTDTQYF.

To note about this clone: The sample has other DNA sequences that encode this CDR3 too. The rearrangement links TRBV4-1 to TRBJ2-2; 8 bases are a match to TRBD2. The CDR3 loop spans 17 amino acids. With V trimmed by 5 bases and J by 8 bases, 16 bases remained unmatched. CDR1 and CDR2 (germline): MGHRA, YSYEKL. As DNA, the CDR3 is TGCGCCAGCAGCGAACGGAGAGGGGGACTAGTTGTAGGGGAGCTGTTTTTT. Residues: CASSERRGGLVVGELFF.

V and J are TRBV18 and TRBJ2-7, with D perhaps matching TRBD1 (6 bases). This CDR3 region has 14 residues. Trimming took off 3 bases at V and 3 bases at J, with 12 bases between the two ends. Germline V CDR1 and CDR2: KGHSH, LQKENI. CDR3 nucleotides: TGTGCCAGCTCACCGTCCCAGGGGCACTACGAGCAGTACTTC. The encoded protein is CASSPSQGHYEQYF.

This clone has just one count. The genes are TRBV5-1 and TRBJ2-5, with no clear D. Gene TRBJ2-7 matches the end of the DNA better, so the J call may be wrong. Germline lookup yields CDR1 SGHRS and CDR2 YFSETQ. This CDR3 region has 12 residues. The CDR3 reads CASSYSRDEQYF. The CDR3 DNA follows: TGCGCCAGCAGCTACTCTAGAGACGAGCAGTACTTC.

The CDR3 coding sequence is TGTGCCAGCAGTTCGACAGGGGTAGCTAACTATGGCTACACCTTC. Translation: CASSSTGVANYGYTF. The chain recombines TRBV28 with TRBJ1-2; 8 bases are shared with TRBD1. With 4 bases clipped from V and 0 bases from J, the junction kept 4 bases outside the gene matches. This CDR3 spans 15 amino acids. Germline CDR1 MDHEN, CDR2 SYDVKM.

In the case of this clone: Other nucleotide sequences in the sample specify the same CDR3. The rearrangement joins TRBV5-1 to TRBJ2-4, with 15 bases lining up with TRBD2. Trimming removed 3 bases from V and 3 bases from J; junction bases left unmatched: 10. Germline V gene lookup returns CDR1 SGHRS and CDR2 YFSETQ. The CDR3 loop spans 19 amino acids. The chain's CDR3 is CASSSNPGLAGGDKNIQYF. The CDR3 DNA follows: TGCGCCAGCAGCTCGAATCCGGGACTAGCGGGAGGTGACAAAAACATTCAGTACTTC.

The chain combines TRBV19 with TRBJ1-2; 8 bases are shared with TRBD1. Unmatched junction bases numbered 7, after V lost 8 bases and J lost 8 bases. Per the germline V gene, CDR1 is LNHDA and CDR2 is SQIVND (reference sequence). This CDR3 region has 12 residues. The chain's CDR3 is CASSDRDSGYTF. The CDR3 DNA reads TGTGCCAGTTCGGACAGGGACTCCGGCTACACCTTC.

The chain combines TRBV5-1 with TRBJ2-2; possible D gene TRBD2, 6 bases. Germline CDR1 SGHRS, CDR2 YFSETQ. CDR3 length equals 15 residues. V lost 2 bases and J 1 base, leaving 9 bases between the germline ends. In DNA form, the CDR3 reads TGCGCCAGCAGCTTCGGCGGGAAGAACACCGGGGAGCTGTTTTTT. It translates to CASSFGGKNTGELFF.

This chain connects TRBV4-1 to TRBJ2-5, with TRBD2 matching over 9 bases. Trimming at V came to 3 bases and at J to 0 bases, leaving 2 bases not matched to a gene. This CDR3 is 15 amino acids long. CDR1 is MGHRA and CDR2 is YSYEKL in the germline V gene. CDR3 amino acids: CASSQREGYQETQYF. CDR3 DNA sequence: TGCGCCAGCAGCCAGCGGGAGGGGTACCAAGAGACCCAGTACTTC.

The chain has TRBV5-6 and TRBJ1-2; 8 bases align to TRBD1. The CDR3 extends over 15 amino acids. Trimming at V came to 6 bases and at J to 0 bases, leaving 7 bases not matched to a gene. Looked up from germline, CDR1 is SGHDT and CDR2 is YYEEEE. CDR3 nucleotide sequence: TGTGCCAGCACCGAGGCAGGGGGCGCTAACTATGGCTACACCTTC. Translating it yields CASTEAGGANYGYTF.

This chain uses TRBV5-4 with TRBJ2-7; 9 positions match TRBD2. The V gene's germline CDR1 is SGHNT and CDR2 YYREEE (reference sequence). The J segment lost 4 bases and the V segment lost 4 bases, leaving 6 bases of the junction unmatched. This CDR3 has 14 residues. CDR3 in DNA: TGTGCCAGCAGCGTGACTAGCGGATCTTACGAGCAGTACTTC. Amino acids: CASSVTSGSYEQYF.

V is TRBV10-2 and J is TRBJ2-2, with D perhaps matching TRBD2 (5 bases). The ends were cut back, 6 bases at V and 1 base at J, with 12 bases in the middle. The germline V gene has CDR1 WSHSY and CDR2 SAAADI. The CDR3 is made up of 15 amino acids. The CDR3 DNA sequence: TGCGCCAGCAGCTCACCCCGGGGGAACACCGGGGAGCTGTTTTTT. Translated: CASSSPRGNTGELFF.

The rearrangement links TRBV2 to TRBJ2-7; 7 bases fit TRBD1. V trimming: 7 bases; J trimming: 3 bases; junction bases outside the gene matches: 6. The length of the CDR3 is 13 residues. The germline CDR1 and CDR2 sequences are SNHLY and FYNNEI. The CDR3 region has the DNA TGTGCCAGCATAGACAGGGTGATCTACGAGCAGTACTTC. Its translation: CASIDRVIYEQYF.

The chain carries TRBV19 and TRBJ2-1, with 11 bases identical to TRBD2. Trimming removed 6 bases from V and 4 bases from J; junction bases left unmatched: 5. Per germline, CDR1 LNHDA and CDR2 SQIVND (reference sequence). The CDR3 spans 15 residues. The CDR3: CASRTTSGSYNEQFF. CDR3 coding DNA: TGTGCCAGTAGAACAACTAGCGGGAGTTACAATGAGCAGTTCTTC.

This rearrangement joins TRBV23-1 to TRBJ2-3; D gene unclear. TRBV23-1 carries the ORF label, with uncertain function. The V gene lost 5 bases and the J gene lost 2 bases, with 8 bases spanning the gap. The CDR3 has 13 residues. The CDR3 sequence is CASSTEFTDTQYF. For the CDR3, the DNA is TGCGCCAGCAGTACAGAGTTCACAGATACGCAGTATTTT.

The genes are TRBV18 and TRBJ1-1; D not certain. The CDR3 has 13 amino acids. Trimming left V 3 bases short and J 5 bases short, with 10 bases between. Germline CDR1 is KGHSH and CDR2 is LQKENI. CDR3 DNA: TGTGCCAGCTCACCCCTAGGCGGGACTGAAGCTTTCTTT. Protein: CASSPLGGTEAFF.